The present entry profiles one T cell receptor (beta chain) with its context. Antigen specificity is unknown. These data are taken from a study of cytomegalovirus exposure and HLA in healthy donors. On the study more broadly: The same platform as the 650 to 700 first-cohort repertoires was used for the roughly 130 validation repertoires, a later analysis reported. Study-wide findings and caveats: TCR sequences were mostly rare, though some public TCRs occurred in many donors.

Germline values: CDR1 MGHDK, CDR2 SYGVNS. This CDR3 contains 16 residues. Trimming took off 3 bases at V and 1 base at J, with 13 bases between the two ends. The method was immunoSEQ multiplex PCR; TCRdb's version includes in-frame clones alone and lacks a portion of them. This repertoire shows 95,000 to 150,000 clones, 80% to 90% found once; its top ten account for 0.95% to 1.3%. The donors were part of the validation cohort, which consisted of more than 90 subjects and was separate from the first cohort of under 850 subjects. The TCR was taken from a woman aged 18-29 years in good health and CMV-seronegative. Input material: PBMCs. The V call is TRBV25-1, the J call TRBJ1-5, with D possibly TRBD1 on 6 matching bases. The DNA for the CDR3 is TGTGCCAGCAGTGAGCCAGGACAGTCGAGCAATCAGCCCCAGCATTTT. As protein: CASSEPGQSSNQPQHF.